This TCR beta chain was captured in a study of blood T cell repertoires in COVID-19. Repertoires were generated with immunoSEQ multiplex PCR, while TCRdb's copy carries only in-frame clones and drops some. This table holds approximately 150,000 clones, around 80% found once. Germline assignment: CDR1 SNHLY and CDR2 FYNNEI. This CDR3 has 14 residues. V shed 4 bases and J shed 4 bases, with 11 bases lying between them. The receptor comes from a woman in her forties or fifties in a cohort sampled during active or convalescent COVID-19. The sample comprised peripheral blood. The chain employs TRBV2 and TRBJ1-5; unclear D gene. The CDR3: CASSARQTNQPQHF. The CDR3 region has the DNA TGTGCCAGCAGTGCCAGGCAAACGAATCAGCCCCAGCATTTT.